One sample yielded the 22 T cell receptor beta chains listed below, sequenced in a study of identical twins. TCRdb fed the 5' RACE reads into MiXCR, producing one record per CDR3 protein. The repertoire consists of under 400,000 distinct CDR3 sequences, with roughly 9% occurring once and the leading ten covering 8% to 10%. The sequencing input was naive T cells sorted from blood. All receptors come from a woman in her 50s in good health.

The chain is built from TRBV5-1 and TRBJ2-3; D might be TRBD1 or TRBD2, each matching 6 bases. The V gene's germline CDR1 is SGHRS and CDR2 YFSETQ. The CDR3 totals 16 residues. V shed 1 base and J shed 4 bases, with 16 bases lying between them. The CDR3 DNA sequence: TGCGCCAGCAGCTTGCGCGGGACACTTAGGTCAGATACGCAGTATTTT. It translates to CASSLRGTLRSDTQYF.

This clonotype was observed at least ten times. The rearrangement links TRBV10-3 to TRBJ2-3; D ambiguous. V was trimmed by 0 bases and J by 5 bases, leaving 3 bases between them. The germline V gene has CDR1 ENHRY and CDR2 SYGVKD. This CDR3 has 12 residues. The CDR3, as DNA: TGTGCCATCAGTGAGTCGTTAGATACGCAGTATTTT. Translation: CAISESLDTQYF.

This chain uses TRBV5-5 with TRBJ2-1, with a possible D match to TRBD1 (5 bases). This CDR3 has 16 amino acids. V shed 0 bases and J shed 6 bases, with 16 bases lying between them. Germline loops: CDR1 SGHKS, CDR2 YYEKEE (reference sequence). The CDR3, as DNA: TGTGCCAGCAGCTTGGCTACGCAGGGCCTGAGCAATGAGCAGTTCTTC. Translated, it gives CASSLATQGLSNEQFF.

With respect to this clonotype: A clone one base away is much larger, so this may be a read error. The CDR3: CASLGGSYERYF. DNA for the CDR3: TGTGCCAGCCTTGGGGGCTCCTACGAGCGGTACTTC. This chain links TRBV12-3 or TRBV12-4 with TRBJ2-7; a possible D gene is TRBD1 (6 bases). The CDR3 contains 12 residues.

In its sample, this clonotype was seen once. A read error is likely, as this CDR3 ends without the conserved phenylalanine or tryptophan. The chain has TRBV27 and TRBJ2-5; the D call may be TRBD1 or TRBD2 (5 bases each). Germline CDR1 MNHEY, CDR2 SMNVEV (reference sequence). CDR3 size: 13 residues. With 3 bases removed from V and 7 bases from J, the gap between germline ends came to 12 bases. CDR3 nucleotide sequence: TGTGCCAGCAGTTTGGGACGGAAAGGGACCCAGTACCTC. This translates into CASSLGRKGTQYL.

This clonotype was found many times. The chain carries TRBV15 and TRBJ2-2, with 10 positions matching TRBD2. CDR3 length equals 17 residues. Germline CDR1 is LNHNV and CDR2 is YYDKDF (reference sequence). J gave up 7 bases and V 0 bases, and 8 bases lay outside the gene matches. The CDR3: CATSRDQAGGPGGELFF. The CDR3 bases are TGTGCCACCAGCAGAGATCAAGCGGGAGGGCCCGGCGGGGAGCTGTTTTTT.

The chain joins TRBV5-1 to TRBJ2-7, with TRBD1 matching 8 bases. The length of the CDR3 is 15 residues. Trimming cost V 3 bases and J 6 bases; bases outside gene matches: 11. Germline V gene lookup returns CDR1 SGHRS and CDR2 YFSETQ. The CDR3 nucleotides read TGCGCCAGCAGCTCGAACACCGGGACAGGACGCGAGCAGTACTTC. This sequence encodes CASSSNTGTGREQYF.

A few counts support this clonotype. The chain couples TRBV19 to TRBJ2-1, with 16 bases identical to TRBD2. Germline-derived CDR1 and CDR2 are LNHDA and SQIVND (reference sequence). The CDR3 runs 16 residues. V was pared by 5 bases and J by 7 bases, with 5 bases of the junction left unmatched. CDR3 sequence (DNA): TGTGCCAGTAGTGAGCCGGGACTAGCGGGAGGGAATGAGCAGTTCTTC. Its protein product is CASSEPGLAGGNEQFF.

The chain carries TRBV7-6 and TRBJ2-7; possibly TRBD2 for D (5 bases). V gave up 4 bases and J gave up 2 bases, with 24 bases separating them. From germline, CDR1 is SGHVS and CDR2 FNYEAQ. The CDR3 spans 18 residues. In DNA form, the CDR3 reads TGTGCCAGCAGCTCCCAGGTCGGGGAGAAGCGGCAAGCCTACGAGCAGTACTTC. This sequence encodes CASSSQVGEKRQAYEQYF.

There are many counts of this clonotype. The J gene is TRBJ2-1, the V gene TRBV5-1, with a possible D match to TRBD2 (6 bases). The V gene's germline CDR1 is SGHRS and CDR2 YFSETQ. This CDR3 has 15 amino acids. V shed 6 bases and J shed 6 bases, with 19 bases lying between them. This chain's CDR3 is CASTRGGVEANEQFF. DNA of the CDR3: TGCGCCAGCACCCGAGGAGGGGTCGAGGCCAATGAGCAGTTCTTC.

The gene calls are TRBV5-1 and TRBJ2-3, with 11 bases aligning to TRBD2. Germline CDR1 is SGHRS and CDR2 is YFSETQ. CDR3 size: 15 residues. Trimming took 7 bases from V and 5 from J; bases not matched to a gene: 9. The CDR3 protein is CASAIAGGPGDTQYF. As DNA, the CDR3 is TGCGCCAGCGCCATAGCGGGAGGGCCAGGAGATACGCAGTATTTT.

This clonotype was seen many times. This chain's CDR3 is CSARDGLAGGPTDTQYF. CDR3 sequence (DNA): TGCAGTGCTAGAGACGGACTAGCGGGAGGACCCACAGATACGCAGTATTTT. J is TRBJ2-3 and V is TRBV20-1, with 14 bases fitting TRBD2. CDR1 is DFQATT, CDR2 SNEGSKA, per germline (reference sequence). The ends lost 0 bases at V and 2 bases at J; junction bases unmatched: 4. This CDR3 spans 17 amino acids.

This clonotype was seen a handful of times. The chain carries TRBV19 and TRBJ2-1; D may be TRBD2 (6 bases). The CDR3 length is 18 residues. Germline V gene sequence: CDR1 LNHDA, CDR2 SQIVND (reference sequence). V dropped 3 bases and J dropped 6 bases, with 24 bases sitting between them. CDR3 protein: CASSIFMDPGLKRNEQFF. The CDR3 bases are TGTGCCAGTAGTATCTTTATGGACCCGGGACTTAAGCGCAATGAGCAGTTCTTC.

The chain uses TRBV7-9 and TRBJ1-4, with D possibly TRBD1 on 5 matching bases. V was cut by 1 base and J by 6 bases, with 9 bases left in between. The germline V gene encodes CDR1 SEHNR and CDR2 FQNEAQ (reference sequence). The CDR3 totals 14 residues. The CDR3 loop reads CASSLGGGYEKLFF. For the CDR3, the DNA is TGTGCCAGCAGCTTAGGGGGCGGATATGAAAAACTGTTTTTT.

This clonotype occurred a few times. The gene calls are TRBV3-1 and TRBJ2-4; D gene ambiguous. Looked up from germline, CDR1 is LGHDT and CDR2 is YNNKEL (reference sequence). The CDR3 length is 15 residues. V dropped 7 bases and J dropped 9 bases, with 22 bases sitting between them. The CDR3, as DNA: TGTGCCAGCATGGAGTCCCCCCCGACTTCCGGCATTCAGTACTTC. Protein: CASMESPPTSGIQYF.

The CDR3 DNA reads TGTGCCAGCAGACCGGACCGGTGGTTCTTC. Amino acid sequence: CASRPDRWFF. The V call is TRBV5-8, the J call TRBJ2-1; D is undetermined. The CDR3 length is 10 residues. Germline V gives CDR1 SGHTS, CDR2 YDEGEE. With 5 bases removed from V and 15 bases from J, the gap between germline ends came to 12 bases.

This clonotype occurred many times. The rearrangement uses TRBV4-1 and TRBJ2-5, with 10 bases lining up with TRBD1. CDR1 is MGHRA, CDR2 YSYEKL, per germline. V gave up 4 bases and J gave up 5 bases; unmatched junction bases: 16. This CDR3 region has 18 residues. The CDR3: CASSPLFSGTGAVETQYF. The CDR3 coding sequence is TGCGCCAGCAGCCCCCTATTCTCCGGGACAGGGGCCGTTGAGACCCAGTACTTC.

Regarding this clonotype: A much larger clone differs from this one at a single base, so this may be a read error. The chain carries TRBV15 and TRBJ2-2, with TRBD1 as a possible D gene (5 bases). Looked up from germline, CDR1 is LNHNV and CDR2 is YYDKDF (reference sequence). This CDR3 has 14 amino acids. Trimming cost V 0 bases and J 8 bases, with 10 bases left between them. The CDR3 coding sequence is TGTGCCACCAGCAGAGAGGGTGGGGCTGGGGAGCTGTTTTTT. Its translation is CATSREGGAGELFF.

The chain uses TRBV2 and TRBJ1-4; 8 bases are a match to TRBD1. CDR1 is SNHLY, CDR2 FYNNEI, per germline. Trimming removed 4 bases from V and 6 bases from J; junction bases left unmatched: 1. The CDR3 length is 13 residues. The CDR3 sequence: CASSGTGYEKLFF. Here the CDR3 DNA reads TGTGCCAGCAGTGGGACAGGGTATGAAAAACTGTTTTTT.

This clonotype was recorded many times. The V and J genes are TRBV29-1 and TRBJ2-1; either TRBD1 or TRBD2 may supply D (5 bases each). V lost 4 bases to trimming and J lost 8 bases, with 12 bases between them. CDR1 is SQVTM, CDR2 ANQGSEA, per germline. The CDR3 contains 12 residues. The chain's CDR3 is CSVVGHGDEQFF. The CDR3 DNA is TGCAGCGTTGTGGGGCACGGGGATGAGCAGTTCTTC.

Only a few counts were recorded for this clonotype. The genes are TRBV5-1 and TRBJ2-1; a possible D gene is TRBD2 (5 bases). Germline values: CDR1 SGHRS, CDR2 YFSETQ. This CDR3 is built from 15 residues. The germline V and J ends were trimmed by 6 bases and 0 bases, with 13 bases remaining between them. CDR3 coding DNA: TGCGCCAGCACCCCGGGGATTAGCTCCTACAATGAGCAGTTCTTC. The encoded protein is CASTPGISSYNEQFF.

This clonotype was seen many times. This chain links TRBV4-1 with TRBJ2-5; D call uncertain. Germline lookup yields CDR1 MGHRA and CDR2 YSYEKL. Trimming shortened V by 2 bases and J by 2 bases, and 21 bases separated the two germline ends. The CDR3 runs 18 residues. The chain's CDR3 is CASSQFPQPLADQETQYF. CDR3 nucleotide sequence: TGCGCCAGCAGCCAATTTCCCCAACCGCTGGCGGATCAAGAGACCCAGTACTTC.